The present TCR beta chain was sequenced within a study of blood T cell repertoires in COVID-19. The authors' processing: Reference gene primers were amplified, and this amplification served to estimate nucleated cell counts. TCRdb keeps only in-frame clones here, not all; method: immunoSEQ multiplex PCR. V, J and clone size derive from that table, while D and trimming were established from the DNA sequence. The sample carries 400,000 to 500,000 clones, roughly 88% recorded once. This receptor was taken from a woman in her 30s with active or convalescent COVID-19. Sequenced sample: peripheral blood.

The CDR3 sequence: CASSTGLPAFF. The CDR3 region has the DNA TGTGCCAGTAGTACGGGACTCCCAGCTTTCTTT. The chain recombines TRBV19 with TRBJ1-1; D is possibly TRBD1 (5 bases). CDR1 and CDR2 from the germline V gene are LNHDA and SQIVND (reference sequence). The germline V and J ends were trimmed by 4 bases and 10 bases, with 10 bases remaining between them. This CDR3 has 11 amino acids. Full variable domain (outside the CDR3, taken from reference TRBV19 and TRBJ1-1): DGGITQSPKYLFRKEGQNVTLSCEQNLNHDAMYWYRQDPGQGLRLIYYSQIVNDFQKGDIAEGYSVSREKKESFPLTVTSAQKNPTAFYLCASSTGLPAFFGQGTRLTVV.